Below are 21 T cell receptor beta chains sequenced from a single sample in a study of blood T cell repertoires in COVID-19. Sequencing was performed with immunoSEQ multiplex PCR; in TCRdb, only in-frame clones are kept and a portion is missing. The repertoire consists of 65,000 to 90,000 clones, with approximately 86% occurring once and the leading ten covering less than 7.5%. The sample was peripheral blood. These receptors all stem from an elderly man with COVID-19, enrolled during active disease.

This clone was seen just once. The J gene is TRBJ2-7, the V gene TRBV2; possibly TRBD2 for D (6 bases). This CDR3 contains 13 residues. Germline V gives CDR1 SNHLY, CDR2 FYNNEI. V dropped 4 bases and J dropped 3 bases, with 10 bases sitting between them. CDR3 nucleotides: TGTGCCAGCAGTGTAACAGCGGGCTACGAGCAGTACTTC. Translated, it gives CASSVTAGYEQYF.

CDR3 sequence (DNA): TGCGCCAGCAGCCCGACTAGCGGGGGGGCCGGGGAGGAGACCCAGTACTTC. Translated, it gives CASSPTSGGAGEETQYF. The chain employs TRBV4-1 and TRBJ2-5; TRBD2 agrees at 14 bases. The CDR3 is 17 residues long. Germline V gene lookup returns CDR1 MGHRA and CDR2 YSYEKL. Trimming took 4 bases from V and 5 from J; bases not matched to a gene: 9.

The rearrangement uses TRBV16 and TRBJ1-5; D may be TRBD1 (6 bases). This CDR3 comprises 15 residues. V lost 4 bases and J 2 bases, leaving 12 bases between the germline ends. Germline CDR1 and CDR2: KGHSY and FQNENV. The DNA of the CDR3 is TGTGCCAGCAGCCTAGGGACAATCGGCAATCAGCCCCAGCATTTT. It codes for CASSLGTIGNQPQHF. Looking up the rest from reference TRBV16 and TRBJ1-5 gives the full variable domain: GEEVAQTPKHLVRGEGQKAKLYCAPIKGHSYVFWYQQVLKNEFKFLISFQNENVFDETGMPKERFSAKCLPNSPCSLEIQATKLEDSAVYFCASSLGTIGNQPQHFGDGTRLSIL.

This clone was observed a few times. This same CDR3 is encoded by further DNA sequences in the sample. The CDR3 DNA reads TGTGCCAGCTCACCACCACCCGGGAACACCATATATTTT. It is translated as CASSPPPGNTIYF. The chain employs TRBV18 and TRBJ1-3, with unresolved D. The V gene lost 0 bases and the J gene lost 7 bases, with 7 bases spanning the gap. CDR1 and CDR2 (germline): KGHSH, LQKENI. The CDR3 has 13 amino acids.

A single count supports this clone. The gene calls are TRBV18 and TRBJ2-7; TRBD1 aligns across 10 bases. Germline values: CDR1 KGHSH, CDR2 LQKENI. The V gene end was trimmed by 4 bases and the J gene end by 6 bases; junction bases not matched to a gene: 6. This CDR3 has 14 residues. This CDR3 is CASSRGQGNVEQYF. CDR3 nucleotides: TGTGCCAGCTCACGGGGACAGGGGAATGTCGAGCAGTACTTC. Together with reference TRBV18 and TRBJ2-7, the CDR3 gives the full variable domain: NAGVMQNPRHLVRRRGQEARLRCSPMKGHSHVYWYRQLPEEGLKFMVYLQKENIIDESGMPKERFSAEFPKEGPSILRIQQVVRGDSAAYFCASSRGQGNVEQYFGPGTRLTVT.

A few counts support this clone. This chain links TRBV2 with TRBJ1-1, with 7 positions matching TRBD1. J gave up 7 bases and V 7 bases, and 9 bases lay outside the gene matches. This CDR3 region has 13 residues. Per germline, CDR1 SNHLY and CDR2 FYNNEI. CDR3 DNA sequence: TGTGCCAGCAACGCCGGGACAGCGTATGAAGCTTTCTTT. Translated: CASNAGTAYEAFF.

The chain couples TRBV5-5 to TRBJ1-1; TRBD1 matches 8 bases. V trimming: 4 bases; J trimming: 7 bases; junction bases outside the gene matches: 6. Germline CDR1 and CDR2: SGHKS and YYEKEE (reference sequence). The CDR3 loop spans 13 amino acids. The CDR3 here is CASSLRGRGEAFF. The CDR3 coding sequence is TGTGCCAGCAGCCTCAGGGGGCGAGGTGAAGCTTTCTTT.

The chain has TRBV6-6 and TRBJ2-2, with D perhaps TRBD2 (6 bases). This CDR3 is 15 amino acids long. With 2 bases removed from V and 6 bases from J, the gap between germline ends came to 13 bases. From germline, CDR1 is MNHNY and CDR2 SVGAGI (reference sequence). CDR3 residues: CASSYEAGKPGELFF. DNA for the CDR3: TGTGCCAGCAGTTACGAGGCGGGGAAACCCGGGGAGCTGTTTTTT.

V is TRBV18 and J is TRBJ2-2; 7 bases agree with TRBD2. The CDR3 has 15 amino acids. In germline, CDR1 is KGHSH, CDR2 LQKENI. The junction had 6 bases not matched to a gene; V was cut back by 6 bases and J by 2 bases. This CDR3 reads CASSKTSPNTGELFF. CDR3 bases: TGTGCCAGCTCCAAGACTAGCCCAAACACCGGGGAGCTGTTTTTT.

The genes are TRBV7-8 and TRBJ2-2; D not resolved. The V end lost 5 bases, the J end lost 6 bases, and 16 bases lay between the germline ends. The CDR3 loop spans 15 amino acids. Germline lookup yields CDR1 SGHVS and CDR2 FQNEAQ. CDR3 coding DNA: TGTGCCAGCAGCAGCTTAGTGGTCCATTCCGGGGAGCTGTTTTTT. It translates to CASSSLVVHSGELFF. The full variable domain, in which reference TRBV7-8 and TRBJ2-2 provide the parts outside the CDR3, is GAGVSQSPRYKVAKRGQDVALRCDPISGHVSLFWYQQALGQGPEFLTYFQNEAQLDKSGLPSDRFFAERPEGSVSTLKIQRTQQEDSAVYLCASSSLVVHSGELFFGEGSRLTVL.

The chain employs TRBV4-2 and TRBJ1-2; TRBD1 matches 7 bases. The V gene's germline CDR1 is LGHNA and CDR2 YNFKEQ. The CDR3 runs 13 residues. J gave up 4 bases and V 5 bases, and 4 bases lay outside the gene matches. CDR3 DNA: TGTGCCAGCAGCGAACAGGGGTTCTATGGCTACACCTTC. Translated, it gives CASSEQGFYGYTF.

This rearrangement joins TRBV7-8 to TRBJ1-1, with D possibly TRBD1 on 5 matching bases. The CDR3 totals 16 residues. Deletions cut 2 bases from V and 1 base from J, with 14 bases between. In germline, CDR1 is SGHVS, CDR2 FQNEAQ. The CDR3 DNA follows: TGTGCCAGCAGCTTACTCGCGGGGGGGAAGAACACTGAAGCTTTCTTT. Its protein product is CASSLLAGGKNTEAFF.

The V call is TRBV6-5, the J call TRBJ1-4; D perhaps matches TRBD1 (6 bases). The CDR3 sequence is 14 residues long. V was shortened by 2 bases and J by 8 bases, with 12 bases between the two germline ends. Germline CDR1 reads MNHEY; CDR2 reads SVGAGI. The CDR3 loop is CASSYDRLGEKLFF. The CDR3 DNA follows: TGTGCCAGCAGTTACGACAGGTTGGGAGAAAAACTGTTTTTT.

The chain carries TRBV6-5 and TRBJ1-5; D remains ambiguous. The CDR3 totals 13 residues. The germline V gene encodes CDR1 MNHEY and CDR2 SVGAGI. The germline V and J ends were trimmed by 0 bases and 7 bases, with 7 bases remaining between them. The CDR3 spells CASSYSSRQPQHF. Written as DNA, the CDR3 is TGTGCCAGCAGTTACTCCAGCAGGCAGCCCCAGCATTTT.

CDR3 in amino acids: CASSSDRGRKLFF. The DNA for the CDR3 is TGTGCCAGCAGCTCGGACAGGGGGAGAAAACTGTTTTTT. The V gene is TRBV7-8, the J gene TRBJ1-4; 10 nucleotides align to TRBD1. CDR1 SGHVS and CDR2 FQNEAQ come from the germline V gene. V gave up 4 bases and J gave up 10 bases; unmatched junction bases: 3. CDR3 size: 13 residues.

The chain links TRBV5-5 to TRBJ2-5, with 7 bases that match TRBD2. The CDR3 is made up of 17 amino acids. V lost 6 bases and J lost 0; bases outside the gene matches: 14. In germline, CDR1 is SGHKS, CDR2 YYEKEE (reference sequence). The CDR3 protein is CASTGGGATGYQETQYF. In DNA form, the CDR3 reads TGTGCCAGCACGGGGGGTGGGGCCACCGGGTACCAAGAGACCCAGTACTTC. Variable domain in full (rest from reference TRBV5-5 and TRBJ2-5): DAGVTQSPTHLIKTRGQQVTLRCSPISGHKSVSWYQQVLGQGPQFIFQYYEKEERGRGNFPDRFSARQFPNYSSELNVNALLLGDSALYLCASTGGGATGYQETQYFGPGTRLLVL.

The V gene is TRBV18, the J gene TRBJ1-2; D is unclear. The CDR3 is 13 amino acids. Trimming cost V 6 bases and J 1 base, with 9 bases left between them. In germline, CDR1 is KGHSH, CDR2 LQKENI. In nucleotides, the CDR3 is TGTGCCAGCTCCCCAGACTTTAACTATGGCTACACCTTC. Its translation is CASSPDFNYGYTF.

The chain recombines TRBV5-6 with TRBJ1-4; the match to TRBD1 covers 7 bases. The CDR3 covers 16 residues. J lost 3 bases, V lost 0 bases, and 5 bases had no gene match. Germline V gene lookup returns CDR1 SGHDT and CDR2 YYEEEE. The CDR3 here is CASSLDRGVANEKLFF. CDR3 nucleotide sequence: TGTGCCAGCAGCTTGGACAGGGGAGTAGCTAATGAAAAACTGTTTTTT.

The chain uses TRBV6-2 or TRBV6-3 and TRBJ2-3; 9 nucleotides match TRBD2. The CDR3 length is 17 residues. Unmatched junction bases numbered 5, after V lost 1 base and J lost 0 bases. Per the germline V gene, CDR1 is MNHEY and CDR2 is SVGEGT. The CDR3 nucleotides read TGTGCCAGCAGTTACTGGCCTAGCGGGGTTAGCACAGATACGCAGTATTTT. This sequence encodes CASSYWPSGVSTDTQYF.

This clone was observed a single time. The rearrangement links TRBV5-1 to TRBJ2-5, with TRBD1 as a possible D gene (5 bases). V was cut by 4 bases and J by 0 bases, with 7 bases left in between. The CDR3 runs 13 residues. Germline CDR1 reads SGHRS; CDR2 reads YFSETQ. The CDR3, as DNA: TGCGCCAGCAGCACGGACAACCAAGAGACCCAGTACTTC. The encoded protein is CASSTDNQETQYF.

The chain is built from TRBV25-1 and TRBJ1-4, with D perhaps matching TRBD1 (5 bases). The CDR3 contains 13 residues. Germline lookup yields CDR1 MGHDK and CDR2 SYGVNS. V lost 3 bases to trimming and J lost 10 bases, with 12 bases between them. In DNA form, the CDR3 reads TGTGCCAGCAGTGACAGGGTATTCGGAAAACTGTTTTTT. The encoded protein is CASSDRVFGKLFF.